A selection of T cell receptor beta chains follows, all from one sample in a study of T and B cells in COVID-19 patients. TCRdb re-derived calls from the multiplex PCR reads in MiXCR, one entry per CDR3 protein. This sample has nearly 15,000 distinct CDR3 sequences, with roughly 31% found just once. Sequenced material: blood. The origin of the receptors is a human donor who had recovered from COVID-19. The CDR3 runs from the conserved cysteine through the conserved F or W. The D gene is left open where the match is weak. Size tells how often a clone was seen (once, few, many) or the class of an expanded clone, and some rows leave it out.

j_call clone_size v_call d_call cdr3_nt cdr3_aa
TRBJ1-2 - TRBV27 - TGTGCCAGCAGTTTCAGGGGTGGAGGCTACACCTTC CASSFRGGGYTF
TRBJ2-7 - TRBV12-3/TRBV12-4 - TGTGCCAGCAGTTTAGAGGTTGCGAGGGTGGGACAGCAGTACTTC CASSLEVARVGQQYF
TRBJ2-5 - TRBV24-1 - TGTGCCACCAGTGAGATACATCGAGGGGCTCCCGAAGAGACCCAGTACTTC CATSEIHRGAPEETQYF
TRBJ1-6 - TRBV12-3/TRBV12-4 - TGTGCCAGCAGTTTCGGCGTCCCCGGGCCCCTCCACTTT CASSFGVPGPLHF
TRBJ2-6 medium-sized TRBV18 - TGTGCCAGCTCACCTGTCCGCGTCTCTGGGGCCAACGTCCTGACTTTC CASSPVRVSGANVLTF
TRBJ1-6 few TRBV12-3/TRBV12-4 TRBD1 TGTGCCAGCAGTTTTGGGACAGGGGGTATTTCACCCCTCCACTTT CASSFGTGGISPLHF
TRBJ1-6 once TRBV14 - TGTGCCAGCAGCCAGGGCCGCTATAATTCACCCCTCCACTTT CASSQGRYNSPLHF
TRBJ1-5 - TRBV6-1 - TGTGCCAGCAGGGCCGACGGCCTCGGGGGGCAGCCCCAGCATTTT CASRADGLGGQPQHF
TRBJ2-7 - TRBV5-1 TRBD2 TGCGCCAGCAGCTTAGGGACTAGCGGTCCGTCCTACGAGCAGTACTTC CASSLGTSGPSYEQYF
TRBJ1-5 - TRBV6-6 - TGTGCCAGCAGTTCCGAACAGCCCCAGCATTTT CASSSEQPQHF
TRBJ1-5 - TRBV6-2/TRBV6-3 TRBD1 TGTGCCAGCAAGGACAGGGCATCCCGGAATCAGCCCCAGCATTTT CASKDRASRNQPQHF
TRBJ2-7 few TRBV5-4 - TGTGCCAGCAGCTTGGATTCTTACGAAGCGGAGAAAGGAGAGCAGTACTTC CASSLDSYEAEKGEQYF
TRBJ2-2 few TRBV6-1 - TGTGCCTCCAAAGGGAGAGACCTGGGACCCGGGGAGCTGTTTTTT CASKGRDLGPGELFF
TRBJ2-2 - TRBV5-5 - TGTGCCAGCAGCTTTGGACAGAGAACCGGGGAGCTGTTTTTT CASSFGQRTGELFF
TRBJ2-3 medium-sized TRBV27 - TGTGCCAGCAGTCCCGGACGCAGTAGCACAGATACGCAGTATTTT CASSPGRSSTDTQYF
TRBJ2-1 medium-sized TRBV27 TRBD2 TGTGCCAGCAGTTTACGGGAGGGCTCCTACAATGAGCAGTTCTTC CASSLREGSYNEQFF
TRBJ1-2 few TRBV27 - TGTGCCAGCAGTTTACTGGGGAGGGTTGGCTACACCTTC CASSLLGRVGYTF
TRBJ2-3 medium-sized TRBV19 TRBD1 TGTGCCAGTATCCCGACAGGGGGAATGGATACGCAGTATTTT CASIPTGGMDTQYF
TRBJ2-7 medium-sized TRBV6-5 - TGTGCCAGCACCAGAAGGGTCAGCTCCTACGAGCAGTACTTC CASTRRVSSYEQYF
TRBJ1-5 - TRBV6-1 - TGTGCCAGCAGTGGGCGGGGGCATCAGCCCCAGCATTTT CASSGRGHQPQHF
TRBJ2-3 medium-sized TRBV19 - TGTGCCAGTAGTATCCGGCAGGTTGGCACAGATACGCAGTATTTT CASSIRQVGTDTQYF
TRBJ2-2 few TRBV11-3 - TGTGCCAGCAGCTTCCGTTCTAATAGGGAGCTGTTTTTT CASSFRSNRELFF
TRBJ2-2 - TRBV7-9 TRBD1 TGTGCCAGCAGCCCCGTAAGGACAGGGAACACCGGGGAGCTGTTTTTT CASSPVRTGNTGELFF
TRBJ1-1 - TRBV19 - TGTGCCAGTAGTATCGCCCCGGACAGAATGAACACTGAAGCTTTCTTT CASSIAPDRMNTEAFF